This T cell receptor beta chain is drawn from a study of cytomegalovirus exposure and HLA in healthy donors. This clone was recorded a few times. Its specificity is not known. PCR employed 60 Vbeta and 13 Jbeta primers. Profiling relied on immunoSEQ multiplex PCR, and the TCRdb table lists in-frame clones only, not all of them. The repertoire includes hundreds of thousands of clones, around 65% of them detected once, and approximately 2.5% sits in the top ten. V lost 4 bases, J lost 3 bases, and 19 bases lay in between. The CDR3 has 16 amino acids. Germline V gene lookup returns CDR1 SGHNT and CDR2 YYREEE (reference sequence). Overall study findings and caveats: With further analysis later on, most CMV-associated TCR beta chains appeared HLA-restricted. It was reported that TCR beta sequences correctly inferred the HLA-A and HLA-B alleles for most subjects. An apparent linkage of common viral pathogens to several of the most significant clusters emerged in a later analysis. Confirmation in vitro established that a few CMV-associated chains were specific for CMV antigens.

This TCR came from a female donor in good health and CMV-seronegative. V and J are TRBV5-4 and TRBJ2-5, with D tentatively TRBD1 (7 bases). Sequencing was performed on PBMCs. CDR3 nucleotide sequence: TGTGCCAGCAGCGGGGGGATAGGGGGCAAGGAAGAGACCCAGTACTTC. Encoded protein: CASSGGIGGKEETQYF.